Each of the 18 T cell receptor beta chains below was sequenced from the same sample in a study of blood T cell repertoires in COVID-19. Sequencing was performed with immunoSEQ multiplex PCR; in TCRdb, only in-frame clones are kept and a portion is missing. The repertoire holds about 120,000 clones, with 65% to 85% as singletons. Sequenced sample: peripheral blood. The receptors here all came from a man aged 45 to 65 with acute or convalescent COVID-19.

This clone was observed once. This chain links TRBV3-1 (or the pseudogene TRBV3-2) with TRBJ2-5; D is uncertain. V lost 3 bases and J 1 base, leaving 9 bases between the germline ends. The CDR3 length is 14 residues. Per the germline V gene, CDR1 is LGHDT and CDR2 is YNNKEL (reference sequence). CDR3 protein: CASSQGTSQETQYF. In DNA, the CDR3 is TGTGCCAGCAGCCAGGGCACCTCCCAAGAGACCCAGTACTTC.

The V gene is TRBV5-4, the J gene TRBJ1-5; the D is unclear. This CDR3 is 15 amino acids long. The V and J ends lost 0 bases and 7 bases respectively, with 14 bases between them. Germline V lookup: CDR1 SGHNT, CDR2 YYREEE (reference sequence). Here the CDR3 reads CASSLGGVRSQPQHF. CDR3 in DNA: TGTGCCAGCAGCTTGGGCGGGGTCCGGTCCCAGCCCCAGCATTTT.

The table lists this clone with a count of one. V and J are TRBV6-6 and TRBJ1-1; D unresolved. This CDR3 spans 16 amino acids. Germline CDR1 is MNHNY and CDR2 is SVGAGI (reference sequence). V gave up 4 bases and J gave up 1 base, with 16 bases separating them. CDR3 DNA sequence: TGTGCCAGCAGTTTTCCCAACGGAGAATCGAACACTGAAGCTTTCTTT. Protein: CASSFPNGESNTEAFF.

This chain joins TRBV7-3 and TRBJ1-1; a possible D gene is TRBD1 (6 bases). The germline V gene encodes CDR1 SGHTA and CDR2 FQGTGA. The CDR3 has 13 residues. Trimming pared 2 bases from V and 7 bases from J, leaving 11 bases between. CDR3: CASSLQQGDEAFF. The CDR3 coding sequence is TGTGCCAGCAGCTTACAACAGGGAGATGAAGCTTTCTTT.

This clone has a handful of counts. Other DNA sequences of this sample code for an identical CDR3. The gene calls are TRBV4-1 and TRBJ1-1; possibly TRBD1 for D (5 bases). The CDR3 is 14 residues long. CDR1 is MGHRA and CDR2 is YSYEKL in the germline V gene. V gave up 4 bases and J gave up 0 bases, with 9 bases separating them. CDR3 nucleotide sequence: TGCGCCAGCAGCCGGGGGAGGTTGAACACTGAAGCTTTCTTT. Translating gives CASSRGRLNTEAFF.

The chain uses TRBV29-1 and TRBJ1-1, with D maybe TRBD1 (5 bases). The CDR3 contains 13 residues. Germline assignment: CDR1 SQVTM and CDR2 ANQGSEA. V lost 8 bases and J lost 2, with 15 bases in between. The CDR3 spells CSLQDRANTEAFF. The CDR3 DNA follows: TGCAGCCTACAAGACAGAGCTAACACTGAAGCTTTCTTT.

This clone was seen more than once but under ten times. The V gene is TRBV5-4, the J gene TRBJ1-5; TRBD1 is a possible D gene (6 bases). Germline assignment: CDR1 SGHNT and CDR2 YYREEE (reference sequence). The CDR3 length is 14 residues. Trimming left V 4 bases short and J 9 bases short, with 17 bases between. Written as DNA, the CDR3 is TGTGCCAGCAGCGTGGCGGGGGGCGCCGGGCCCCAGCATTTT. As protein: CASSVAGGAGPQHF.

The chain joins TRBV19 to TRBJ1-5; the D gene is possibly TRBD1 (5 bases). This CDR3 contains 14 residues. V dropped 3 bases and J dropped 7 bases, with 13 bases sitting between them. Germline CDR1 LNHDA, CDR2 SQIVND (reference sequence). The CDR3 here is CASSMGQVGQPQHF. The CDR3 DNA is TGTGCCAGTAGTATGGGGCAGGTGGGGCAGCCCCAGCATTTT.

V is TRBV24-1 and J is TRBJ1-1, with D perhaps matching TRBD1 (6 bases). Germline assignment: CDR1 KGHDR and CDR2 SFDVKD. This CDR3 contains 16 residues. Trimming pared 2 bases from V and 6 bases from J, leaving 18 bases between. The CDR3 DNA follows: TGTGCCACCAGTGATTCCGGTGGGGGGGCGACCTCTGAAGCTTTCTTT. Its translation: CATSDSGGGATSEAFF.

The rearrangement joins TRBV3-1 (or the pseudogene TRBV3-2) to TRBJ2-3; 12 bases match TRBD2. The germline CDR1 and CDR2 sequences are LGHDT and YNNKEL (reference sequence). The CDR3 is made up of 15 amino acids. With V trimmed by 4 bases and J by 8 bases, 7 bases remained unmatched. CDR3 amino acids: CASSRTSGARATQYF. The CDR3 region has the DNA TGTGCCAGCAGCCGGACTAGCGGGGCTCGGGCTACGCAGTATTTT.

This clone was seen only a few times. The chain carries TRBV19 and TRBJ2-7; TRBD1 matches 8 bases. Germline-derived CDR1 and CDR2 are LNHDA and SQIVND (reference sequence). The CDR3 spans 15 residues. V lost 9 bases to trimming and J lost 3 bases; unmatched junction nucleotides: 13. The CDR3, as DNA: TGTGCCAGCGGCAACCGGGACAGGCCACTCTACGAGCAGTACTTC. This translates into CASGNRDRPLYEQYF.

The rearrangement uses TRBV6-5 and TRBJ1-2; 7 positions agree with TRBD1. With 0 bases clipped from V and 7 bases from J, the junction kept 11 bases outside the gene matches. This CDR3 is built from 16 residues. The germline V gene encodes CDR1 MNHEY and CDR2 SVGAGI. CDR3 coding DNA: TGTGCCAGCAGTTACTCGTTTACCGGGACAGCGAGTGGCTACACCTTC. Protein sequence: CASSYSFTGTASGYTF.

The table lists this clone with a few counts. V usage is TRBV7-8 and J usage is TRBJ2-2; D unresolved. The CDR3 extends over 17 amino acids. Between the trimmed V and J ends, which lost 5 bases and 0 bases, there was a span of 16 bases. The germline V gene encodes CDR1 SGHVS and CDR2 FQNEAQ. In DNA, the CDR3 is TGTGCCAGCAGCATTACCCTAGACGGAACGAACACCGGGGAGCTGTTTTTT. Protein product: CASSITLDGTNTGELFF.

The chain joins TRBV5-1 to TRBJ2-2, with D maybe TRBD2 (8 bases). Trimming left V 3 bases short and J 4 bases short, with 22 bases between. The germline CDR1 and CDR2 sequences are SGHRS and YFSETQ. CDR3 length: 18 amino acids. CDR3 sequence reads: CASSSRVGGGGPTGELFF. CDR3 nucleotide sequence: TGCGCCAGCAGCTCTCGTGTAGGGGGCGGGGGGCCCACCGGGGAGCTGTTTTTT.

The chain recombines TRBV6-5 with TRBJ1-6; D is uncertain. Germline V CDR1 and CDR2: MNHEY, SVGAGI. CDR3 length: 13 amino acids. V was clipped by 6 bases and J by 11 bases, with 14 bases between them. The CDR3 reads CASRSSGQTPLHF. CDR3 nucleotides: TGTGCCAGCAGGTCTTCGGGTCAAACACCCCTCCACTTT.

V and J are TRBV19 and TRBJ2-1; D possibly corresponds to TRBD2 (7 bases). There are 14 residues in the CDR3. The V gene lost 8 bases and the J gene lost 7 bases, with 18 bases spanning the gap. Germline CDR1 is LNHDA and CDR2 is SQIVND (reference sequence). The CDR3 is CASFSRGAGNEQFF. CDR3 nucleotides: TGTGCCAGTTTTTCCCGGGGGGCGGGAAATGAGCAGTTCTTC.

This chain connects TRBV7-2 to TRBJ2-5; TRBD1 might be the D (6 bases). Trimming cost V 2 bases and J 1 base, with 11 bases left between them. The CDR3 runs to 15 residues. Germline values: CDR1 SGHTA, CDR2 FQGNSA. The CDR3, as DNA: TGTGCCAGCAGCTTATCTGGGACAACCCAAGAGACCCAGTACTTC. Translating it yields CASSLSGTTQETQYF.

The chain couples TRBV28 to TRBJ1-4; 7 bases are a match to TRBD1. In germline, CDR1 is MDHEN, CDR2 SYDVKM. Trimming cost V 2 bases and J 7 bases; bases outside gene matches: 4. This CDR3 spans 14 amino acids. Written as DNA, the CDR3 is TGTGCCAGCAGTTTAGGAGGGGGCGGTGAAAAACTGTTTTTT. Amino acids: CASSLGGGGEKLFF.